The clone carrying this T cell receptor (beta chain) was picked up a small number of times. Its specificity is unknown. This CDR3 comprises 13 residues. CDR1 is SNHLY, CDR2 FYNNEI, per germline. V was pared by 7 bases and J by 10 bases, with 9 bases of the junction left unmatched. The material for each subset, its genomic DNA, was split evenly across several immunoSEQ plates. TCRdb keeps only in-frame clones here, not all; method: immunoSEQ multiplex PCR. The sample lists over a million clones, more than 75% occurring once. This entry belongs to a study of shared clonotypes between healthy human individuals. Across the whole study: Donors, aged 18 to 49, were a couple of women and three men.

Findings and caveats of the study: What limited the represented genetic and exposure-history diversity was the small number of donors.

The sequencing input was memory CD4+ T cells from PBMCs. Subset indicated: CD45RA-negative fraction. This rearrangement joins TRBV2 to TRBJ1-5; TRBD1 matches 8 bases. The receptor's source is a man aged 18 to 30 in good health. Some clones in this sample may be carry-over from other donors' samples. In DNA, the CDR3 is TGTGCCAGCACCGATGGACAGGGTCTTCCCCAGCATTTT. Protein product: CASTDGQGLPQHF.